This T cell receptor (beta chain) appears in the sequencing data of a study of T cells in localized non-small cell lung cancer. Study-level results: Tumor trailed uninvolved adjacent lung in T cell clonality, which peaked there. Higher blood T cell density tracked longer overall survival. Paired adjacent lung recovered a median around 52 of the top 100 tumor clones.

Germline CDR1 LNHDA, CDR2 SQIVND (reference sequence). This CDR3 region has 14 residues. V shed 5 bases and J 1 base; nucleotides not matched to a gene: 3. With respect to this clone: Its antigen is still unknown.

Some clones are missing from TCRdb's copy, which holds only in-frame ones; the method was immunoSEQ multiplex PCR. The sample holds some 140,000 clones; 70% to 90% are singletons and the top ten take about 1.5%. This chain joins TRBV19 and TRBJ1-1; 8 bases are shared with TRBD1. The starting material was peripheral blood, obtained before any cancer treatment. This clonotype originated in a female donor aged 60 or older with stage I lung adenocarcinoma. The CDR3 reads CASSLQGGNTEAFF. The CDR3 DNA is TGTGCCAGTAGTCTACAGGGGGGGAACACTGAAGCTTTCTTT.